A selection of T cell receptor beta chains follows, all from one sample in a study of T-cell reconstitution after alpha-beta-depleted transplantation in children. TCRdb called the PCR reads again in MiXCR, with one record for every CDR3 protein. Of tens of thousands of distinct CDR3 sequences in the sample, 50% to 55% are singletons; the top ten hold 35% to 45%. Sequenced material: peripheral blood, taken before TCRalphabeta/CD19-depleted stem cell transplant. Every receptor here comes from a boy less than two years old with SCID, due to receive a stem cell transplant. CDR3s include the opening cysteine and the closing phenylalanine or tryptophan. D genes are given only for firm matches. Clone size is not always given. Where it is, it says once, few, many or a class for expanded clones.

>-|TRBV7-9|-|TRBJ2-4
CASSSPGNGAKNIQYF
TGTGCCAGCAGCTCTCCAGGAAACGGGGCCAAAAACATTCAGTACTTC
>TRBD2|TRBV7-3|few|TRBJ2-3
CASSLYGTSLGTDTQYF
TGTGCCAGCAGCTTATACGGGACTAGCCTGGGGACAGATACGCAGTATTTT
>-|TRBV9|-|TRBJ2-6
CASSVGLGESSGANVLTF
TGTGCCAGCAGCGTAGGTCTGGGCGAGAGCTCTGGGGCCAACGTCCTGACTTTC
>-|TRBV9|-|TRBJ2-3
CASSPSGGGATDTQYF
TGTGCCAGCAGCCCAAGTGGAGGGGGGGCCACAGATACGCAGTATTTT
>-|TRBV5-1|few|TRBJ1-2
CASSLGDSNYGYTF
TGCGCCAGCAGCTTGGGAGATTCCAACTATGGCTACACCTTC
>TRBD2|TRBV25-1|few|TRBJ2-2
CASSESGGANTGELFF
TGTGCCAGCAGTGAATCCGGGGGGGCGAACACCGGGGAGCTGTTTTTT
>-|TRBV5-1|few|TRBJ1-1
CASSLGQYNGGTEAFF
TGCGCCAGCAGCTTGGGACAGTACAATGGAGGCACTGAAGCTTTCTTT
>-|TRBV7-2|-|TRBJ1-2
CASSLPPPGYGYTF
TGTGCCAGCAGCTTACCCCCCCCGGGATATGGCTACACCTTC
>-|TRBV12-3/TRBV12-4|-|TRBJ2-5
CASSNRGASWGRETQYF
TGTGCCAGCAGCAACCGGGGGGCCTCTTGGGGCAGAGAGACCCAGTACTTC
>-|TRBV6-1|many|TRBJ2-7
CASTGTRAYEQYF
TGTGCCAGCACCGGGACAAGGGCCTACGAGCAGTACTTC
>-|TRBV20-1|many|TRBJ2-1
CSARRVLDNEQFF
TGCAGTGCTAGGAGGGTCCTCGACAATGAGCAGTTCTTC
>-|TRBV15|-|TRBJ1-3
CATSRDGGASGNTIYF
TGTGCCACCAGCAGAGATGGTGGAGCCTCTGGAAACACCATATATTTT
>TRBD1|TRBV7-7|few|TRBJ2-5
CASSLWTGIQETQYF
TGTGCCAGCAGCTTATGGACAGGGATCCAAGAGACCCAGTACTTC
>-|TRBV25-1|-|TRBJ2-2
CASSEEGSTNTGELFF
TGTGCCAGCAGTGAGGAGGGGTCAACGAACACCGGGGAGCTGTTTTTT
>TRBD1|TRBV11-2|-|TRBJ2-1
CASSPSGQGADEQFF
TGTGCCAGCAGCCCCTCTGGACAGGGGGCCGATGAGCAGTTCTTC
>-|TRBV20-1|-|TRBJ2-4
CSAPGAAGNIQYF
TGCAGTGCCCCCGGGGCAGCGGGCAACATTCAGTACTTC
>TRBD2|TRBV5-1|-|TRBJ2-2
CASTRGLAGNTGELFF
TGCGCCAGCACCAGGGGACTAGCGGGGAACACCGGGGAGCTGTTTTTT
>TRBD2|TRBV7-3|-|TRBJ2-2
CASSLLAGGPGELFF
TGTGCCAGCAGCTTACTAGCGGGGGGGCCCGGGGAGCTGTTTTTT
>-|TRBV20-1|few|TRBJ1-2
CSGDRDYGYTF
TGCAGTGGCGACAGAGACTATGGCTACACCTTC
>TRBD1|TRBV10-3|-|TRBJ2-5
CAISAQGDQETQYF
TGTGCCATCAGTGCACAGGGGGACCAAGAGACCCAGTACTTC
>TRBD2|TRBV12-3/TRBV12-4|few|TRBJ2-7
CASSPHRLAGPTREQYF
TGTGCCAGCAGTCCGCACAGACTAGCGGGGCCTACGAGGGAGCAGTACTTC
>-|TRBV6-5|-|TRBJ2-7
CASSYEATYEQYF
TGTGCCAGCAGTTATGAGGCCACCTACGAGCAGTACTTC
>-|TRBV4-1|-|TRBJ2-7
CASSQGEEGSNEQYF
TGCGCCAGCAGCCAAGGGGAGGAGGGCTCCAACGAGCAGTACTTC
>TRBD1|TRBV5-1|-|TRBJ1-4
CASSLGDSNEKLFF
TGCGCCAGCAGCTTGGGGGACAGTAATGAAAAACTGTTTTTT
>TRBD2|TRBV6-2/TRBV6-3|many|TRBJ2-7
CASSGLAEPSSYEQYF
TGTGCCAGCAGTGGACTAGCGGAACCCTCCTCCTACGAGCAGTACTTC
>TRBD2|TRBV20-1|once|TRBJ2-7
CSASGGSHEQYF
TGCAGTGCTAGCGGGGGGAGCCACGAGCAGTACTTC